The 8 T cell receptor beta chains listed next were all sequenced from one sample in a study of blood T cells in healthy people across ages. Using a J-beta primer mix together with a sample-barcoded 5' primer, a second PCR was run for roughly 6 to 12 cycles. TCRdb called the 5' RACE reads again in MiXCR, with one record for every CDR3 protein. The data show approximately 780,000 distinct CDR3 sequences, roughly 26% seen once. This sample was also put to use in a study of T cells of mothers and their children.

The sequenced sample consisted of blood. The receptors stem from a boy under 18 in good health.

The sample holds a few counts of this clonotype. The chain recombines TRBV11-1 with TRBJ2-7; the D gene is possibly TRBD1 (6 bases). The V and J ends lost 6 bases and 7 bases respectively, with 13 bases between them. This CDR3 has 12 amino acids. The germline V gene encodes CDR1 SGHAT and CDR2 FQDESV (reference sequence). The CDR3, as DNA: TGTGCCAGCAGTCATACAGGGTGGGAGCAGTACTTC. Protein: CASSHTGWEQYF.

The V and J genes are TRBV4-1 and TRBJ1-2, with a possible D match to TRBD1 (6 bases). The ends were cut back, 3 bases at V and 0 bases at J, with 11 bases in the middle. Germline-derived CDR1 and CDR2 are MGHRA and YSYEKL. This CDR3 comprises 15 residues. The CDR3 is CASSHRQATNYGYTF. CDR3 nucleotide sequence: TGCGCCAGCAGCCATAGACAGGCTACTAACTATGGCTACACCTTC.

CDR3 in DNA: TGCAGTGCTAGCAAGGTTCGGGACCGGGAGACCCAGTACTTC. As protein: CSASKVRDRETQYF. The chain is built from TRBV20-1 and TRBJ2-5; D is tentatively TRBD1 or TRBD2 (5 bases each). This CDR3 is built from 14 residues. Germline V lookup: CDR1 DFQATT, CDR2 SNEGSKA (reference sequence). The V end was cut by 3 bases, the J end by 5 bases, with 16 bases between.

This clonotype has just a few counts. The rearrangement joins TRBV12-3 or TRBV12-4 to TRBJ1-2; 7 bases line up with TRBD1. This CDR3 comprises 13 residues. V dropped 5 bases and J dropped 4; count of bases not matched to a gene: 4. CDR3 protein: CASSRGGGYGYTF. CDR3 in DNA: TGTGCCAGCAGTCGAGGGGGCGGCTATGGCTACACCTTC.

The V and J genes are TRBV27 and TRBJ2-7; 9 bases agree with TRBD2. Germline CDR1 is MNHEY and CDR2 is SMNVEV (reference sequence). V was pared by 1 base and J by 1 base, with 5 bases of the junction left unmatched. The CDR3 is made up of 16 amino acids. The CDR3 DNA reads TGTGCCAGCAGTTTATATGGCGGGGGGGGTTCCTACGAGCAGTACTTC. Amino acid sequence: CASSLYGGGGSYEQYF.

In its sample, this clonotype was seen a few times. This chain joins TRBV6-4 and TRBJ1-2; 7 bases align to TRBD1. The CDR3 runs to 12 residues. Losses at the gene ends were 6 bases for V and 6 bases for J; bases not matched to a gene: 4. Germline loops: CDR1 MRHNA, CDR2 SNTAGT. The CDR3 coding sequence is TGTGCCAGCAGGGGGACAGTTGATGGCTACACCTTC. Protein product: CASRGTVDGYTF.

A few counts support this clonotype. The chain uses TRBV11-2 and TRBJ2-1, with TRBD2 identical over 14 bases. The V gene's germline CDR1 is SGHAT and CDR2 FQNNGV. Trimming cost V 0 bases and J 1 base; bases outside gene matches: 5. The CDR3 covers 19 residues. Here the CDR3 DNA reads TGTGCCAGCAGCTTAGAAATTGGGACTAGCGGGGGATCCTACAATGAGCAGTTCTTC. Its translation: CASSLEIGTSGGSYNEQFF.

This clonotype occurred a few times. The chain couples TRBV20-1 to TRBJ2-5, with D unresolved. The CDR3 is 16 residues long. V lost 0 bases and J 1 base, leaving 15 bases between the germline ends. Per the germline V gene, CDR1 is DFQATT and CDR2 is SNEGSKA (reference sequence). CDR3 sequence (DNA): TGCAGTGCTAGAGATAGCCGGGCCCGATCCCAAGAGACCCAGTACTTC. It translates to CSARDSRARSQETQYF.